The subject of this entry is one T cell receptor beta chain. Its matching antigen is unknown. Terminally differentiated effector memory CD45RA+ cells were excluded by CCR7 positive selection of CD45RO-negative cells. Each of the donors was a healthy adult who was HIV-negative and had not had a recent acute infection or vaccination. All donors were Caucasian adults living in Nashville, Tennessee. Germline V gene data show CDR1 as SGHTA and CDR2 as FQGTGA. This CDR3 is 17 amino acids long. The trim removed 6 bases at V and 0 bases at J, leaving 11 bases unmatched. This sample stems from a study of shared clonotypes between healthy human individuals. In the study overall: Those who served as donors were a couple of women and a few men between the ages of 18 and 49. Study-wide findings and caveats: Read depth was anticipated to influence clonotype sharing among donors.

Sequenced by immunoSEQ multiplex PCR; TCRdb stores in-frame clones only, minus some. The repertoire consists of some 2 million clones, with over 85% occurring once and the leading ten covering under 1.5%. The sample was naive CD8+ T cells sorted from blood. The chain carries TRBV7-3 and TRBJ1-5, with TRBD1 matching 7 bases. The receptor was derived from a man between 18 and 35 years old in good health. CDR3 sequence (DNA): TGTGCCAGCAGTCCCGGGACAGCTAGACATAGCAATCAGCCCCAGCATTTT. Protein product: CASSPGTARHSNQPQHF.